This TCR beta chain appears in the sequencing data of a study of pediatric ulcerative colitis. About this clone itself: Its antigen is still unknown.

Notes on the study in general: Rectal repertoires separated controls, mild-moderate and acute severe colitis. Ulcerative colitis patients shared more blood-rectal clones than controls. Repertoires came from total lymphocyte DNA, so rare subsets like regulatory T cells may be missed.

Clones were read by immunoSEQ multiplex PCR, and TCRdb kept only the in-frame ones, dropping some. The repertoire holds about 36,000 clones, around four fifths seen once, with 23% in the top ten. This CDR3 has 13 amino acids. Germline V gene sequence: CDR1 SQVTM, CDR2 ANQGSEA. The junction had 5 bases not matched to a gene; V was cut back by 4 bases and J by 5 bases. V usage is TRBV29-1 and J usage is TRBJ2-7, with 10 bases matching TRBD1. Sample: blood. This TCR was sampled from a girl under 18 with moderate ulcerative colitis. The CDR3 reads CSVGDRGIHEQYF. As DNA, the CDR3 is TGCAGCGTTGGGGACAGGGGCATCCACGAGCAGTACTTC.